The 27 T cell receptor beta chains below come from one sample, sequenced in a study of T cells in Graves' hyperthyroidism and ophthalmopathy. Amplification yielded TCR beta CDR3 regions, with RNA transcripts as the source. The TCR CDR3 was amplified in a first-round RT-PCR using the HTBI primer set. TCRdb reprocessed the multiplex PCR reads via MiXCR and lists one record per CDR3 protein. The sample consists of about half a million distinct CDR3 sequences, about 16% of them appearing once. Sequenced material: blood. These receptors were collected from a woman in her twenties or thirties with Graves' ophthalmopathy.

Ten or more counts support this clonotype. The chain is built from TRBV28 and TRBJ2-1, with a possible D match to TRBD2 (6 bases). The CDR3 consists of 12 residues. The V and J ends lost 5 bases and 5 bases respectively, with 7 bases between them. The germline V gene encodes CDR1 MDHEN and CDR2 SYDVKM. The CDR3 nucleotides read TGTGCCAGCAGTACTAGCAACAATGAGCAGTTCTTC. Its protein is CASSTSNNEQFF.

The CDR3 bases are TGTGCCAGCTCACCAAGACAGGGTATGGAGACCCAGTACTTC. It specifies CASSPRQGMETQYF. The chain links TRBV18 to TRBJ2-5; TRBD1 matches 7 bases. The CDR3 extends over 14 amino acids. Trimming took 2 bases from V and 5 from J; bases not matched to a gene: 5. CDR1 is KGHSH and CDR2 is LQKENI in the germline V gene. Complete variable domain (other parts from reference TRBV18 and TRBJ2-5): NAGVMQNPRHLVRRRGQEARLRCSPMKGHSHVYWYRQLPEEGLKFMVYLQKENIIDESGMPKERFSAEFPKEGPSILRIQQVVRGDSAAYFCASSPRQGMETQYFGPGTRLLVL.

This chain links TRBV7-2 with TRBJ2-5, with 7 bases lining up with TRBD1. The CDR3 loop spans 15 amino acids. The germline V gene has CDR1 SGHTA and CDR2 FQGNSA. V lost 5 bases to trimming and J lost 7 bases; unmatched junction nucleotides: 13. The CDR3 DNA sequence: TGTGCCAGCAGCCCAATAAGACAGGGTCGAGGGACCCAGTACTTC. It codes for CASSPIRQGRGTQYF.

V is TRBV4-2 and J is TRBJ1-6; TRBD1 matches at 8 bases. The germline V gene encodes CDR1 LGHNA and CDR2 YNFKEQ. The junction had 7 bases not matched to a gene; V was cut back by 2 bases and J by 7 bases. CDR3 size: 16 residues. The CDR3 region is CASSQPEGQGNSPLHF. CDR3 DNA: TGTGCCAGCAGCCAACCAGAAGGACAGGGAAATTCACCCCTCCACTTT.

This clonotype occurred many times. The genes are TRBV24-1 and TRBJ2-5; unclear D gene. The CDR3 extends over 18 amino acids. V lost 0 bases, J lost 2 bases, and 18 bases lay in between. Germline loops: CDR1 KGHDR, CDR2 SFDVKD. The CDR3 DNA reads TGTGCCACCAGTGATTTGACGTCCTGCTCCAGTTTTCAAGAGACCCAGTACTTC. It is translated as CATSDLTSCSSFQETQYF.

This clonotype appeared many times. The CDR3 here is CASSLRVSSYQETQYF. The DNA for the CDR3 is TGTGCCAGCAGCTTGCGGGTTTCCTCGTACCAAGAGACCCAGTACTTC. The chain uses TRBV5-5 and TRBJ2-5; D remains unclear. The ends were cut back, 1 base at V and 0 bases at J, with 13 bases in the middle. The germline CDR1 and CDR2 sequences are SGHKS and YYEKEE (reference sequence). This CDR3 spans 16 amino acids.

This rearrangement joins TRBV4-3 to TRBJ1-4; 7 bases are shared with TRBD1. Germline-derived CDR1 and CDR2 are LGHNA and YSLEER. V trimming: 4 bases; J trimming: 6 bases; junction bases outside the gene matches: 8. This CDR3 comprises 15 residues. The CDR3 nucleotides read TGCGCCAGCAGCCGAGGGGGACAGAGGGATGAAAAACTGTTTTTT. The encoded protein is CASSRGGQRDEKLFF.

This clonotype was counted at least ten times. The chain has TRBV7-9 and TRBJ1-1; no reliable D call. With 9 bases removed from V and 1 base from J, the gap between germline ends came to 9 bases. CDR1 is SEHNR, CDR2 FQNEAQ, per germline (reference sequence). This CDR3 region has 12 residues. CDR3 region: CASSKGNTEAFF. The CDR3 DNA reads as TGTGCCAGTTCGAAAGGGAACACTGAAGCTTTCTTT.

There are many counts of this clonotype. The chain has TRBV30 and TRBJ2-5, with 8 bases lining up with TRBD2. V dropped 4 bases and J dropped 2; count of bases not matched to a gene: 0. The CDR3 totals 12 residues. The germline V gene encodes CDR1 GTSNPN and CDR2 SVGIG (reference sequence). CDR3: CAWTSGQETQYF. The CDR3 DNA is TGTGCCTGGACTAGCGGGCAAGAGACCCAGTACTTC.

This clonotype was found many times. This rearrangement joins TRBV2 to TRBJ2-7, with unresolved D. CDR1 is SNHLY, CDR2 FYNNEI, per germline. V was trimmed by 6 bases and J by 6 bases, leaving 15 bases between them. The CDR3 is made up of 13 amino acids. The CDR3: CASRLAFEGEQYF. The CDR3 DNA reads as TGTGCCAGCAGGTTGGCCTTTGAAGGCGAGCAGTACTTC.

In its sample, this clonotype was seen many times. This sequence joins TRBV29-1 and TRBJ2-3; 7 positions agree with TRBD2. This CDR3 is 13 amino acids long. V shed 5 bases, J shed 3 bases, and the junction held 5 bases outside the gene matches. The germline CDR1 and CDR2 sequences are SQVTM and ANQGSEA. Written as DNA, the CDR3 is TGCAGCGTTCGGGGGGAGTATACAGATACGCAGTATTTT. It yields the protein CSVRGEYTDTQYF.

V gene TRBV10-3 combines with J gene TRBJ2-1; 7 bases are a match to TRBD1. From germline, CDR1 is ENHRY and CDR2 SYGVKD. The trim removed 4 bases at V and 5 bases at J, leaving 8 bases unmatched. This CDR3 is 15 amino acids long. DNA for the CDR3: TGTGCCATCAGTGCCGACAGGGTCTGGAACAATGAGCAGTTCTTC. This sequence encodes CAISADRVWNNEQFF.

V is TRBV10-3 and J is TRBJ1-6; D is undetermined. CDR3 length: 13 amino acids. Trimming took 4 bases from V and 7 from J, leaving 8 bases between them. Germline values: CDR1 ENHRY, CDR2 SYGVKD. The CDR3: CAISGKGNSPLHF. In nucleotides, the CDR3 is TGTGCCATCAGTGGAAAGGGAAATTCACCCCTCCACTTT.

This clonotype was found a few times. In DNA form, the CDR3 reads TGTGCCAGCAGCCGGAGCGGCCCCAACCAAGAGACCCAGTACTTC. Its protein product is CASSRSGPNQETQYF. This chain links TRBV7-9 with TRBJ2-5, with a weak D call TRBD2 (5 bases). Trimming removed 5 bases from V and 0 bases from J, with 13 bases in between. CDR3 length: 15 amino acids. Germline assignment: CDR1 SEHNR and CDR2 FQNEAQ (reference sequence).

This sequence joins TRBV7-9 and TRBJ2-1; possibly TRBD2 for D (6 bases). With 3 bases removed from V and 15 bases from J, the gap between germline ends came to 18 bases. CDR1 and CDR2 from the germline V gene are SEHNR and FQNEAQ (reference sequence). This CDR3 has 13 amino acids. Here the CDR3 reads CASSFPNAGWVFF. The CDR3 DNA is TGTGCCAGCAGCTTTCCCAACGCGGGATGGGTGTTCTTC.

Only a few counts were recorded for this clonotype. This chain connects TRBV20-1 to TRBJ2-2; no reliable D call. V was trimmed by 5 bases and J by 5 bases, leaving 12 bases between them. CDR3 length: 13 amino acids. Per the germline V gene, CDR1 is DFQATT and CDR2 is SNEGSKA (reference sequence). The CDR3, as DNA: TGCAGTGCTCCGGTCCCCGGGACCGGGGAGCTGTTTTTT. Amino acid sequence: CSAPVPGTGELFF.

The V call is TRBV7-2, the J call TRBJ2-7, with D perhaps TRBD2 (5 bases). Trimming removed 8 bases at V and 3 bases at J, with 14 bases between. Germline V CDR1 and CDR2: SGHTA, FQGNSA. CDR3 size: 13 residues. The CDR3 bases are TGTGCCAGCGCGACCGGGAACTTCTACGAGCAGTACTTC. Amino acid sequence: CASATGNFYEQYF.

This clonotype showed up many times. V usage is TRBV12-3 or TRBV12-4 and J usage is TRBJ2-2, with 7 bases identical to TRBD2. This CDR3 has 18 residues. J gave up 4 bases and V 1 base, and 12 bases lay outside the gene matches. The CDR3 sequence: CASSLGVGGRGSTGELFF. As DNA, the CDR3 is TGTGCCAGCAGTTTAGGGGTGGGAGGGCGAGGGAGCACCGGGGAGCTGTTTTTT.

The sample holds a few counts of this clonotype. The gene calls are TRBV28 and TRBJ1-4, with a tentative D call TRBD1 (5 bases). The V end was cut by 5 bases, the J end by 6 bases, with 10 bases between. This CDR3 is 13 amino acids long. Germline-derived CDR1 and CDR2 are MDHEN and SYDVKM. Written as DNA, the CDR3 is TGTGCCAGCAGTATGGGACGAGATGAAAAACTGTTTTTT. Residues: CASSMGRDEKLFF.

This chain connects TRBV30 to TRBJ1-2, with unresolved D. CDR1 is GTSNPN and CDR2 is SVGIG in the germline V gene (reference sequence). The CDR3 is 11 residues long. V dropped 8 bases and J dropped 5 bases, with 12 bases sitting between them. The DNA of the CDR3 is TGTGCCGGCACAGAGGTTTATGGCTACACCTTC. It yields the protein CAGTEVYGYTF.

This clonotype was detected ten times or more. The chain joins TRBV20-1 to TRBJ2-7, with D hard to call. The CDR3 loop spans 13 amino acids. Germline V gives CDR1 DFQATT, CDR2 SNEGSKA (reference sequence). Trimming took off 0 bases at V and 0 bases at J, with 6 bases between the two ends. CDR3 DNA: TGCAGTGCTAGAGAGAAGGGCTCCTACGAGCAGTACTTC. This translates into CSAREKGSYEQYF.

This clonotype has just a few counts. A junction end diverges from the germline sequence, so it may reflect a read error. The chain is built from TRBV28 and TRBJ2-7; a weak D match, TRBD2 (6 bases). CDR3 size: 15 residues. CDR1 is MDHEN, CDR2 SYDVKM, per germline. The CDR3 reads CASTEEGAVGYEQHF. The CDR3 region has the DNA TGTGCCAGCACCGAGGAGGGTGCAGTCGGTTACGAGCAGCACTTC.

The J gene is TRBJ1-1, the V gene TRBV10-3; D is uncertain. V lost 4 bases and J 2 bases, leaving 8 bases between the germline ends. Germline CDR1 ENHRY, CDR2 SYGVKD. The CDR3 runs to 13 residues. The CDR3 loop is CAISAAGNTEAFF. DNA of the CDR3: TGTGCCATCAGTGCGGCCGGAAACACTGAAGCTTTCTTT.

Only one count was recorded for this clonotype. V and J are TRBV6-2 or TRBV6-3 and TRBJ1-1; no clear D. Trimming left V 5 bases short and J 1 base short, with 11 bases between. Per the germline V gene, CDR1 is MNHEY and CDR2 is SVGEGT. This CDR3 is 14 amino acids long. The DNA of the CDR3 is TGTGCCAGCAGTGACATTATAGGGAACACTGAAGCTTTCTTT. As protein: CASSDIIGNTEAFF.

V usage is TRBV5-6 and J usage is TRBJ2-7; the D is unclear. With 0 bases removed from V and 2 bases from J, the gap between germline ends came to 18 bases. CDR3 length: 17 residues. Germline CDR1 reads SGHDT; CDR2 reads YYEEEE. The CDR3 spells CASSLGHIRALTYEQYF. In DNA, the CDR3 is TGTGCCAGCAGCTTGGGCCACATCCGGGCCCTGACCTACGAGCAGTACTTC.

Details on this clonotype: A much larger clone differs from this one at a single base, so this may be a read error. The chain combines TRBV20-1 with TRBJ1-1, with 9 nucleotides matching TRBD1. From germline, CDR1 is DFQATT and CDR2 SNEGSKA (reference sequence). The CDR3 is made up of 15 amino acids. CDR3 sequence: CSARAPNRGHTGAFF. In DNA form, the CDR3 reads TGCAGTGCTAGAGCCCCTAACAGGGGGCACACTGGAGCTTTCTTT.

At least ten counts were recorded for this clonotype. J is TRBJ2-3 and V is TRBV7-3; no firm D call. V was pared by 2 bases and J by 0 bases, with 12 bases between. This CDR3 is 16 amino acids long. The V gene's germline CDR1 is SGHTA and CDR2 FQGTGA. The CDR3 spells CASSLGLRPSTDTQYF. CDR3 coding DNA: TGTGCCAGCAGCTTAGGGTTGCGACCTAGCACAGATACGCAGTATTTT.